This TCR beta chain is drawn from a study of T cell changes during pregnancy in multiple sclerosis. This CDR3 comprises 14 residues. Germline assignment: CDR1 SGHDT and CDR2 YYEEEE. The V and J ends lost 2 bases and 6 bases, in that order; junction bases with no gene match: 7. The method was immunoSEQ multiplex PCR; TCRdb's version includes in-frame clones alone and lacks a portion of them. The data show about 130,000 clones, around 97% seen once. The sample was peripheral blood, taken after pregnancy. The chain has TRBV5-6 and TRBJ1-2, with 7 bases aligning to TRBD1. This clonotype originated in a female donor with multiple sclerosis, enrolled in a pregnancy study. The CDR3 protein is CASSLEGQRDGYTF. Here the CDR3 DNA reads TGTGCCAGCAGCTTAGAGGGACAGAGAGATGGCTACACCTTC.